This is a list of T cell receptor beta chains from one sample in a study of identical twins. TCRdb called the 5' RACE reads again in MiXCR, with one record for every CDR3 protein. The sample shows around 1.7 million distinct CDR3 sequences, less than 40% of them seen only once. The sequenced material came from cord blood. All receptors come from a newborn girl in good health. Both conserved end residues are trimmed from each CDR3. Each record gives: CDR3 protein, D gene, CDR3 length, V gene. D genes are given only for firm matches.

CDR3aa: ASSYPILADTQY
d_gene: -
len: 12
v_gene: TRBV6-6

CDR3aa: ASSVGAGLGYNEQF
d_gene: -
len: 14
v_gene: TRBV9

CDR3aa: ASSFRDIQETQY
d_gene: -
len: 12
v_gene: TRBV5-1

CDR3aa: ASSLSTSEIYEQY
d_gene: TRBD2
len: 13
v_gene: TRBV5-1

CDR3aa: ASGDGTSAFYDEQF
d_gene: TRBD2
len: 14
v_gene: TRBV27

CDR3aa: ASSFGLAGDRGKNIQY
d_gene: TRBD2
len: 16
v_gene: TRBV7-9

CDR3aa: ASSLLSFLDTEAF
d_gene: -
len: 13
v_gene: TRBV5-1

CDR3aa: ASSYRGPGANVLT
d_gene: TRBD1
len: 13
v_gene: TRBV6-6

CDR3aa: ATSDLSRAAGELF
d_gene: -
len: 13
v_gene: TRBV24-1

CDR3aa: ASSDITWREGSTDTQY
d_gene: TRBD2
len: 16
v_gene: TRBV6-1

CDR3aa: ASSLYGDTYEQY
d_gene: -
len: 12
v_gene: TRBV5-1

CDR3aa: SARSSGGVGSSYNEQF
d_gene: TRBD2
len: 16
v_gene: TRBV20-1

CDR3aa: ASSLGVYNSPLH
d_gene: -
len: 12
v_gene: TRBV5-6

CDR3aa: ASSIGLYSEQF
d_gene: -
len: 11
v_gene: TRBV19

CDR3aa: ASSPNRDRGQNPKYSPLH
d_gene: TRBD1
len: 18
v_gene: TRBV6-1

CDR3aa: ATSRVSTGSYNEQF
d_gene: TRBD1
len: 14
v_gene: TRBV15

CDR3aa: ATSRGPGDTQY
d_gene: -
len: 11
v_gene: TRBV15

CDR3aa: ASSLSRQGSAYGYT
d_gene: TRBD1
len: 14
v_gene: TRBV27